Listed below are T cell receptor beta chains from one sample, sequenced in a study of T cell responses to AZD1222 COVID-19 vaccine. Data came from immunoSEQ multiplex PCR; TCRdb stores just in-frame clones and leaves some out. The data show tens of thousands of clones, approximately 90% seen once. Sequenced material: peripheral blood, taken 28 days after the second AZD1222 dose. The receptor source for this set is an adult who received the AZD1222 COVID-19 vaccine. CDR3s leave out the opening cysteine and the closing phenylalanine or tryptophan. Each record gives: J gene, V gene, CDR3 protein.

j_call: TRBJ2-2
v_call: TRBV9
cdr3_aa: ASSDRGGSTGELF

j_call: TRBJ2-5
v_call: TRBV29-1
cdr3_aa: SVESGAGLRTQY

j_call: TRBJ2-7
v_call: TRBV19
cdr3_aa: ASSPPGQGKSYEQY

j_call: TRBJ2-7
v_call: TRBV30
cdr3_aa: AWSRGSSYEQY

j_call: TRBJ2-4
v_call: TRBV9
cdr3_aa: ASSPLGGGGQNIQY

j_call: TRBJ2-5
v_call: TRBV7-2
cdr3_aa: ASSLAGGPGETQY

j_call: TRBJ2-5
v_call: TRBV5-5
cdr3_aa: ASSRIQGSETQY

j_call: TRBJ2-1
v_call: TRBV30
cdr3_aa: AWSWGGAYNEQF

j_call: TRBJ2-1
v_call: TRBV6-2/TRBV6-3
cdr3_aa: ASSWDPGSYNEQF

j_call: TRBJ2-1
v_call: TRBV19
cdr3_aa: ASSKTSGQYNEQF

j_call: TRBJ2-1
v_call: TRBV12-3/TRBV12-4
cdr3_aa: ASLAGGRPEQF

j_call: TRBJ1-1
v_call: TRBV2
cdr3_aa: ASSEGPPATDTEAF

j_call: TRBJ2-1
v_call: TRBV11-3
cdr3_aa: ASSLDRGLAGGSSYNEQF

j_call: TRBJ1-5
v_call: TRBV28
cdr3_aa: ASSLSGLGAGGNPQH

j_call: TRBJ1-2
v_call: TRBV5-6
cdr3_aa: ASSAIGTPSNYGYT

j_call: TRBJ2-7
v_call: TRBV28
cdr3_aa: ASRLGGETSYEQY

j_call: TRBJ2-7
v_call: TRBV4-1
cdr3_aa: ASRAGGLAYDEQY

j_call: TRBJ1-1
v_call: TRBV28
cdr3_aa: ASTSPRQGHTEAF

j_call: TRBJ2-7
v_call: TRBV4-1
cdr3_aa: ASSQAEGANEQY

j_call: TRBJ2-1
v_call: TRBV5-4
cdr3_aa: ASSSISEGARNNEQF

j_call: TRBJ2-2
v_call: TRBV4-1
cdr3_aa: ASSLQARLAGSPGELF

j_call: TRBJ1-4
v_call: TRBV28
cdr3_aa: ASRPQGGTEKLF